The rows below give T cell receptor beta chains drawn from one sample of a study of T cells after yellow fever vaccination. TCRdb analysed the 5' RACE reads with MiXCR anew, one entry per CDR3 protein. The sample lists some 350,000 distinct CDR3 sequences, roughly 9.4% occurring once. The material was PBMCs, obtained on the day of the first yellow fever vaccination. The receptors originated from a man aged 18 to 35 who received the YFV17D yellow fever vaccine. Each CDR3 is given without its conserved first and last residue. D genes are given only for firm matches.

V	J	D	length	CDR3
TRBV4-2	TRBJ2-3	TRBD2	17	ASSPWGGGVPSSTDTQY
TRBV6-5	TRBJ2-1	TRBD2	13	ASSYRAGGDNEQF
TRBV7-2	TRBJ1-2	TRBD1	12	ASSFGQGTRGYT
TRBV29-1	TRBJ2-1	NA	9	SVEDYREQF
TRBV4-2	TRBJ2-1	NA	10	ASSQGWNEQF
TRBV6-1	TRBJ2-2	TRBD2	13	ASTRDYLNTGELF
TRBV4-2	TRBJ2-1	NA	10	ASLARGVGQF
TRBV5-4	TRBJ2-3	NA	12	ASRIGGVRDTQY
TRBV4-3	TRBJ1-2	TRBD1	14	ASSQPGTGLNYGYT
TRBV7-9	TRBJ2-4	NA	12	ANFRRVAKNIQY
TRBV29-1	TRBJ1-1	NA	10	SVTWMNTEAF
TRBV12-3/TRBV12-4	TRBJ1-5	TRBD1	12	ASRLQGPGTPQH
TRBV12-3/TRBV12-4	TRBJ2-3	NA	12	ASSPFRATDTQY
TRBV2	TRBJ2-2	NA	13	ASIMGETVGGELF
TRBV30	TRBJ1-4	NA	11	AWRGATNEKLF
TRBV2	TRBJ2-3	NA	12	ASSEALATDTQY
TRBV12-3/TRBV12-4	TRBJ1-1	NA	13	ASSSHRATNTEAF
TRBV5-1	TRBJ2-3	NA	13	ASSPQGGRTDTQY
TRBV12-3/TRBV12-4	TRBJ2-1	NA	13	ASSTGRASYNEQF
TRBV18	TRBJ2-5	TRBD1	12	ASSPGTGWETQY
TRBV4-3	TRBJ1-2	NA	12	ASSQGSWPDRYT
TRBV5-6	TRBJ1-4	NA	13	ASSILQPQNEKLF
TRBV7-8	TRBJ2-1	NA	13	ASSFRGASYNEQF
TRBV11-2	TRBJ1-1	TRBD1	12	ASSTQGAGTEAF
TRBV2	TRBJ2-7	NA	13	ASSEAHYSTYEQY
TRBV7-3	TRBJ2-5	TRBD2	13	ASSPEPGRVETQY
TRBV7-6	TRBJ2-5	NA	11	ASSSRSRETQY
TRBV6-1	TRBJ2-3	NA	15	ASSVPAFSGPEDTQY
TRBV27	TRBJ1-1	NA	12	ASSLGPGYTEAF
TRBV12-3/TRBV12-4	TRBJ1-2	NA	11	ASSFGEHYGYT